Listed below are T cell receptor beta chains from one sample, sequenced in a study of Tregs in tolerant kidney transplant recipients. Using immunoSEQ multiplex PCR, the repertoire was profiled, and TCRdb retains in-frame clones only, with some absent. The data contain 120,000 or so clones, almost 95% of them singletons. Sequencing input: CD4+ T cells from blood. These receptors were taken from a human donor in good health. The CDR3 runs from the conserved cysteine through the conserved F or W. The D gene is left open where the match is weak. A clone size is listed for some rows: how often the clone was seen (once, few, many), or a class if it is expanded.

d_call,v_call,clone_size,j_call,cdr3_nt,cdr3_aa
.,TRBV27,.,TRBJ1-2,TGTGCCAGCCGCCGGGACGGTAACTATGGCTACACCTTC,CASRRDGNYGYTF
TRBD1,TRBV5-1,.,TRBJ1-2,TGCGCCAGCAGCCTGGACAGGAACTATGGCTACACCTTC,CASSLDRNYGYTF
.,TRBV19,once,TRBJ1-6,TGTGCCAGTAATTTCGGACAGCCTTCTTATAATTCACCCCTCCACTTT,CASNFGQPSYNSPLHF
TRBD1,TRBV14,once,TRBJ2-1,TGTGCCAGCAGCCCCCACAGGGGGCAAAGGTTGCGGGGTAGGGAGAATGAGCAGTTCTTC,CASSPHRGQRLRGRENEQFF
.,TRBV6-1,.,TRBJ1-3,TGTGCCAGCAGTGAAGTGATGATGACACAGGGAAACACCATATATTTT,CASSEVMMTQGNTIYF
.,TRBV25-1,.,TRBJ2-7,TGTGCCAGCAGTGATCCGGGGAGCATAGAGGAGCAGTACTTC,CASSDPGSIEEQYF
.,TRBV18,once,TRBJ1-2,TGTGCCAGCTCACTCGTACAGGACAACTATGGCTACACCTTC,CASSLVQDNYGYTF
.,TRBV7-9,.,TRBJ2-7,TGTGCCAGCAGCCGGACTGCAACCTACGAGCAGTACTTC,CASSRTATYEQYF
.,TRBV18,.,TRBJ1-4,TGTGCCAGCTCACGAGATTCTACGGAAAAACTGTTTTTT,CASSRDSTEKLFF
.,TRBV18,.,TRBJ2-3,TGTGCCAGCTCACCAGTCACAGGGGGGGGCACAGATACGCAGTATTTT,CASSPVTGGGTDTQYF
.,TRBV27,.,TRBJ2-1,TGTGCCAGCAGTTTGATCCCCTACAATGAGCAGTTCTTC,CASSLIPYNEQFF
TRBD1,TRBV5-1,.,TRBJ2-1,TGCGCCAGCAGCTTGGGACAGGGGCCCTTTTACAATGAGCAGTTCTTC,CASSLGQGPFYNEQFF
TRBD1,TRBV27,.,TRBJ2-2,TGTGCCAGCAGGAAATCGACAGGGGCCGCGTTCGCCGGGGAGCTGTTTTTT,CASRKSTGAAFAGELFF
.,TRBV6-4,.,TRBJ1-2,TGTGCCAGCAGTGCCCAGCCGGGCCCCTCCTTCTATGGCTACACCTTC,CASSAQPGPSFYGYTF
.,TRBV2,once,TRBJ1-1,TGTGCCAGCAGGGCAGCCGAAAGGACTGAAGCTTTCTTT,CASRAAERTEAFF
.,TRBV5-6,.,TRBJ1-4,TGTGCCAGCAGTCTTCGACCCGGGACACCATCGTTTTTT,CASSLRPGTPSFF
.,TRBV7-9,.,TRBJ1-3,TGTGCCAGCAGGGAGCAGGTTACCTCTGGAAACACCATATATTTT,CASREQVTSGNTIYF
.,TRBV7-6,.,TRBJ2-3,TGTGCCAGCAGCTCCAGGGAATCCGGTACGCAGTATTTT,CASSSRESGTQYF
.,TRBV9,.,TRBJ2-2,TGTGCCAGCAGCGTAGCAGGGGCTTGGACCGGGGAGCTGTTTTTT,CASSVAGAWTGELFF
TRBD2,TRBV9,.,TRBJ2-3,TGTGCCAGCAGCGTAGCCTTACTGACTAGCGGGGGGACAGATACGCAGTATTTT,CASSVALLTSGGTDTQYF
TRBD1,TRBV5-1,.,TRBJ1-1,TGCGCCAGCACTCAGGGGGCAGGGACTGAAGCTTTCTTT,CASTQGAGTEAFF
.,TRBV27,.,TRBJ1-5,TGTGCCACGGGGCGGGGGCCTGACAATCAGCCCCAGCATTTT,CATGRGPDNQPQHF
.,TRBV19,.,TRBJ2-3,TGTGCCAGTAGCGTCAGGGGAATCCGCACAGATACGCAGTATTTT,CASSVRGIRTDTQYF
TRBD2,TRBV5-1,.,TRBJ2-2,TGCGCCAGCAGCTTGGTAGCGGGGACCACCGGGGAGCTGTTTTTT,CASSLVAGTTGELFF
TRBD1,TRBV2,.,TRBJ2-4,TGTGCCAGCACCGGACAGGGGGCAAACATTCAGTACTTC,CASTGQGANIQYF
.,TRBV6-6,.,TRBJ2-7,TGTGCCAGCTCCTCATTCAGGGGTCCCTACGAGCAGTACTTC,CASSSFRGPYEQYF
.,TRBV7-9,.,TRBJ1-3,TGTGCCAGCAGCTCCGCCGCGGGGACTGGAAACACCATATATTTT,CASSSAAGTGNTIYF
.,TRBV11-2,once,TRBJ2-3,TGTGCCAGCAGCTTAGAATGGATAGGCACAGATACGCAGTATTTT,CASSLEWIGTDTQYF